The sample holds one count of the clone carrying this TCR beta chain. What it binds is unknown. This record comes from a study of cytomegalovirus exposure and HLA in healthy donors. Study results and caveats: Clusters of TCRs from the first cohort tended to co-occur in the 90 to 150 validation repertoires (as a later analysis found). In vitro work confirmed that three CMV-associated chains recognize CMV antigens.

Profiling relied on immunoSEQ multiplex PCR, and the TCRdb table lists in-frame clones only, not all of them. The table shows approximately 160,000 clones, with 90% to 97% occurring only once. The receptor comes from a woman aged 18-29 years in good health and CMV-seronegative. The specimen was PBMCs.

The DNA of the CDR3 is TGTGCCAGCAGCGCGGGGCTCTACGAGCAGTACTTC. Its translation is CASSAGLYEQYF. The chain is built from TRBV6-1 and TRBJ2-7; a possible D gene is TRBD2 (6 bases). V was shortened by 6 bases and J by 3 bases, with 9 bases between the two germline ends. The CDR3 has 12 residues. Germline CDR1 reads MNHNS; CDR2 reads SASEGT.